This T cell receptor beta chain was retrieved from a study of cytomegalovirus exposure and HLA in healthy donors (dated by TCRdb to about 2017). Looking at the study overall: The 650 to 750 repertoires of the first cohort and the 95 to 150 validation repertoires were produced on the same platform, according to a later analysis. The study aimed to test whether cataloging public T cell receptors could reveal signatures of past pathogen exposure. To predict cytomegalovirus infection status, the study brought together high-throughput TCR immunosequencing, statistical association of individual TCRs with disease status, and machine learning. Along with the approximately 650-subject first cohort, a separate validation cohort of 120 different subjects was used.

The full study reports these points: A few of the identified cytomegalovirus-associated TCR beta chains were confirmed in vitro to be specific for cytomegalovirus antigens. Cytomegalovirus status was reported to be diagnosed by the classifier with high specificity and sensitivity in both the original and validation cohorts. The authors suggested that the approach could potentially be generalized to other disease states and immunological phenotypes. A later analysis found that TCRs clustered in the first cohort also tended to co-occur in the 120 validation repertoires, with 94% of cluster scores above 0. Most TCR sequences were observed very rarely across donors, whereas some public TCRs were present in many individuals. A later analysis lacked HLA typing for the validation cohort, so it scored co-occurrence in that cohort across all 120 or so repertoires. In the study, around 150 TCR beta chains were listed as associated with cytomegalovirus.

To prepare the library, the immunoSEQ multiplex PCR assay was applied. The original methods were these. A statistical classification framework was built to diagnose cytomegalovirus status from the catalog of TCR beta chain sequences. TCRdb obtained this table from immuneACCESS and retained in-frame rearrangements with V and J assigned. These tables miss some clones; where compared with another copy, unresolved V genes account for less than half of the shortfall, and the remainder is unexplained. The V and J calls and clone size come from that table; D and trimming were worked out from the DNA. The sample table shows 60,000 to 70,000 clones, and 80% to 95% are seen once. The ten largest clones take up less than 6% of the sample. The donors were included in the validation cohort of 120 subjects, a group kept apart from the roughly 690-subject first cohort. The count of this clone is one. No antigen is known for it. There are no base qualities to consult, and no much larger clone falls within one base.

Ends trimmed: V by 1 base, J by 5 bases; bases unmatched to a gene: 6. The CDR3 measures 15 amino acids from cysteine to phenylalanine. Kept here is only the CDR3 DNA, which spans 45 bases and is read in frame from base 1. Based on the germline V gene (reference sequence), the CDR1 and CDR2 sequences are SGHNT and YYREEE. Specimen: PBMCs. The sequence was collected from a man aged 18 to 30 in good health and CMV-seropositive. The sequence links TRBV5-4 to TRBJ1-1; 9 bases in the junction line up with TRBD1. This receptor has the CDR3 CASSLRTGEGTEAFF. The nucleotides read TGTGCCAGCAGCTTGAGGACAGGGGAAGGGACTGAAGCTTTCTTT.